This T cell receptor (beta chain) was observed in a study of blood T cell repertoires in COVID-19. Study summary: Italy, Spain and the United States were the sources of the convalescent and acute COVID-19 samples. The analysed material was cDNA or gDNA that came from T cells, B-cell-depleted T cells, or PBMCs.

While infection was still active, Seattle patients were enrolled and then followed longitudinally. Original processing methods: Reference gene primer amplification in the assay estimated nucleated cell counts. The method was immunoSEQ multiplex PCR; TCRdb's version includes in-frame clones alone and lacks a portion of them. V, J and clone size are taken as reported in that table, and D and trimming were inferred from the DNA itself. The sample holds 250,000 to 300,000 clones, 90% seen once. The J segment lost 7 bases and the V segment lost 5 bases, leaving 17 bases of the junction unmatched. The germline V gene encodes CDR1 MNHNY and CDR2 SVGAGI (reference sequence). This CDR3 has 18 amino acids.

The receptor comes from a woman aged 55-70 years with COVID-19, enrolled during active disease. This chain joins TRBV6-6 and TRBJ2-1, with TRBD2 matching 10 bases. The sample consisted of peripheral blood. CDR3 protein: CASSLDSAGLAGENEQFF. The DNA for the CDR3 is TGTGCCAGCAGTCTCGACAGCGCCGGGCTAGCGGGGGAAAATGAGCAGTTCTTC.